These 2 T cell receptor beta chains originate from one sample sequenced in a study of CD8+ T cells in alopecia areata. It was cDNA, reverse transcribed from extracted RNA, that served as the sequencing template. Produced via immunoSEQ multiplex PCR; TCRdb's table is partial and in-frame only. The table shows 150,000 or so clones, with about three fifths occurring only once. The sequenced sample was CD4+ T cells sorted from blood. The receptors originated from a human donor in good health.

This chain connects TRBV29-1 to TRBJ1-2, with D possibly being TRBD1 (6 bases). Germline CDR1 SQVTM, CDR2 ANQGSEA. This CDR3 has 13 amino acids. Trimming took off 3 bases at V and 7 bases at J, with 15 bases between the two ends. The CDR3 nucleotides read TGCAGCGTTGAGTTGCGGCAGGGGTCTGGCTACACCTTC. This gives the protein CSVELRQGSGYTF.

V is TRBV5-1 and J is TRBJ1-1; D gene uncertain. There are 13 residues in the CDR3. Trimming cost V 3 bases and J 0 bases, with 6 bases left between them. Looked up from germline, CDR1 is SGHRS and CDR2 is YFSETQ. The CDR3 loop reads CASSSQVNTEAFF. DNA of the CDR3: TGCGCCAGCAGCTCGCAGGTGAACACTGAAGCTTTCTTT.